This is a list of T cell receptor beta chains from one sample in a study of Ad26.COV2.S vaccination and SARS-CoV-2 variants. Sequencing was performed with immunoSEQ multiplex PCR; in TCRdb, only in-frame clones are kept and a portion is missing. The table lists roughly 390,000 clones, less than 90% of them singletons. Sequenced material: peripheral blood, taken in a trial of Ad26.COV2.S vaccine versus placebo. These receptors came from a person aged 18 to 59 who received the Ad26.COV2.S COVID-19 vaccine or a placebo. Each CDR3 is given with its conserved first and last residue. The order of the fields is D gene, clone size, CDR3 length, J gene, V gene, CDR3 protein, CDR3 DNA. D genes are given only for firm matches. Clone size is given for some rows only: seen once, a few or many times, or a class if the clone is expanded.

TRBD1 | NA | 12 | TRBJ2-7 | TRBV2 | CASRGQTYEQYF | TGTGCCAGCAGGGGACAGACCTACGAGCAGTACTTC
NA | NA | 13 | TRBJ2-7 | TRBV6-1 | CASSESGTYEQYF | TGTGCCAGCAGTGAATCGGGCACCTACGAGCAGTACTTC
NA | once | 14 | TRBJ2-1 | TRBV6-5 | CASTYRGGATEQFF | TGTGCCAGCACCTATAGGGGGGGGGCTACTGAGCAGTTCTTC
NA | NA | 12 | TRBJ2-5 | TRBV6-5 | CASIGRGETQYF | TGTGCCAGCATTGGACGAGGCGAGACCCAGTACTTC
NA | NA | 14 | TRBJ1-5 | TRBV30 | CAWSAQTGNQPQHF | TGTGCCTGGAGCGCCCAGACTGGCAATCAGCCCCAGCATTTT
TRBD2 | NA | 15 | TRBJ2-1 | TRBV6-5 | CASSYSRTSDNEQFF | TGTGCCAGCAGTTACTCGCGGACTAGCGACAATGAGCAGTTCTTC
NA | few | 13 | TRBJ1-2 | TRBV10-1 | CASSETGNYGYTF | TGCGCCAGCAGTGAGACAGGCAACTATGGCTACACCTTC
NA | NA | 14 | TRBJ1-1 | TRBV19 | CASRMGGLVTEAFF | TGTGCCAGTAGGATGGGGGGGTTGGTCACTGAAGCTTTCTTT
NA | NA | 14 | TRBJ1-4 | TRBV6-5 | CASSSDTTNEKLFF | TGTGCCAGCAGTTCCGATACAACTAATGAAAAACTGTTTTTT
TRBD1 | once | 14 | TRBJ1-1 | TRBV6-5 | CASRLDRSGTEAFF | TGTGCCAGCAGACTGGACAGGTCGGGCACTGAAGCTTTCTTT
NA | NA | 13 | TRBJ1-2 | TRBV7-2 | CASSLEVTAGYTF | TGTGCCAGCAGCTTAGAGGTAACCGCTGGCTACACCTTC
NA | NA | 15 | TRBJ1-3 | TRBV19 | CASSIDRSSGNTIYF | TGTGCCAGTAGTATAGATCGGAGCTCTGGAAACACCATATATTTT
NA | NA | 14 | TRBJ2-3 | TRBV19 | CASSVGRLGDTQYF | TGTGCCAGTAGTGTGGGTCGACTGGGGGATACGCAGTATTTT
NA | NA | 15 | TRBJ1-6 | TRBV19 | CASRTDSDWLGPLHF | TGTGCCAGTAGAACCGACAGCGACTGGCTGGGGCCCCTCCACTTT
NA | NA | 15 | TRBJ1-1 | TRBV27 | CASSLWASGTGEAFF | TGTGCCAGCAGTTTATGGGCCTCGGGGACGGGTGAAGCTTTCTTT
NA | NA | 14 | TRBJ1-2 | TRBV5-1 | CASSYRQGGDGYTF | TGCGCCAGCAGCTACCGACAAGGGGGAGATGGCTACACCTTC
NA | NA | 14 | TRBJ2-3 | TRBV10-2 | CASSEERTTDTQYF | TGCGCCAGCAGTGAAGAGCGGACAACAGATACGCAGTATTTT
NA | NA | 16 | TRBJ1-3 | TRBV6-5 | CASSYSFGASGNTIYF | TGTGCCAGCAGTTACTCGTTTGGGGCCTCTGGAAACACCATATATTTT
NA | NA | 15 | TRBJ2-4 | TRBV6-6 | CASSYSGEAKNIQYF | TGTGCCAGCAGTTACTCGGGGGAGGCCAAAAACATTCAGTACTTC
TRBD2 | NA | 15 | TRBJ2-1 | TRBV9 | CASSGGGGAYNEQFF | TGTGCCAGCAGCGGAGGCGGGGGGGCCTACAATGAGCAGTTCTTC
TRBD1 | NA | 14 | TRBJ2-7 | TRBV6-1 | CASSELGQGVLQYF | TGTGCCAGCAGTGAATTGGGACAGGGGGTCTTGCAGTACTTC
TRBD1 | NA | 10 | TRBJ1-1 | TRBV20-1 | CSANRGKAFF | TGCAGTGCTAACAGGGGAAAGGCTTTCTTT